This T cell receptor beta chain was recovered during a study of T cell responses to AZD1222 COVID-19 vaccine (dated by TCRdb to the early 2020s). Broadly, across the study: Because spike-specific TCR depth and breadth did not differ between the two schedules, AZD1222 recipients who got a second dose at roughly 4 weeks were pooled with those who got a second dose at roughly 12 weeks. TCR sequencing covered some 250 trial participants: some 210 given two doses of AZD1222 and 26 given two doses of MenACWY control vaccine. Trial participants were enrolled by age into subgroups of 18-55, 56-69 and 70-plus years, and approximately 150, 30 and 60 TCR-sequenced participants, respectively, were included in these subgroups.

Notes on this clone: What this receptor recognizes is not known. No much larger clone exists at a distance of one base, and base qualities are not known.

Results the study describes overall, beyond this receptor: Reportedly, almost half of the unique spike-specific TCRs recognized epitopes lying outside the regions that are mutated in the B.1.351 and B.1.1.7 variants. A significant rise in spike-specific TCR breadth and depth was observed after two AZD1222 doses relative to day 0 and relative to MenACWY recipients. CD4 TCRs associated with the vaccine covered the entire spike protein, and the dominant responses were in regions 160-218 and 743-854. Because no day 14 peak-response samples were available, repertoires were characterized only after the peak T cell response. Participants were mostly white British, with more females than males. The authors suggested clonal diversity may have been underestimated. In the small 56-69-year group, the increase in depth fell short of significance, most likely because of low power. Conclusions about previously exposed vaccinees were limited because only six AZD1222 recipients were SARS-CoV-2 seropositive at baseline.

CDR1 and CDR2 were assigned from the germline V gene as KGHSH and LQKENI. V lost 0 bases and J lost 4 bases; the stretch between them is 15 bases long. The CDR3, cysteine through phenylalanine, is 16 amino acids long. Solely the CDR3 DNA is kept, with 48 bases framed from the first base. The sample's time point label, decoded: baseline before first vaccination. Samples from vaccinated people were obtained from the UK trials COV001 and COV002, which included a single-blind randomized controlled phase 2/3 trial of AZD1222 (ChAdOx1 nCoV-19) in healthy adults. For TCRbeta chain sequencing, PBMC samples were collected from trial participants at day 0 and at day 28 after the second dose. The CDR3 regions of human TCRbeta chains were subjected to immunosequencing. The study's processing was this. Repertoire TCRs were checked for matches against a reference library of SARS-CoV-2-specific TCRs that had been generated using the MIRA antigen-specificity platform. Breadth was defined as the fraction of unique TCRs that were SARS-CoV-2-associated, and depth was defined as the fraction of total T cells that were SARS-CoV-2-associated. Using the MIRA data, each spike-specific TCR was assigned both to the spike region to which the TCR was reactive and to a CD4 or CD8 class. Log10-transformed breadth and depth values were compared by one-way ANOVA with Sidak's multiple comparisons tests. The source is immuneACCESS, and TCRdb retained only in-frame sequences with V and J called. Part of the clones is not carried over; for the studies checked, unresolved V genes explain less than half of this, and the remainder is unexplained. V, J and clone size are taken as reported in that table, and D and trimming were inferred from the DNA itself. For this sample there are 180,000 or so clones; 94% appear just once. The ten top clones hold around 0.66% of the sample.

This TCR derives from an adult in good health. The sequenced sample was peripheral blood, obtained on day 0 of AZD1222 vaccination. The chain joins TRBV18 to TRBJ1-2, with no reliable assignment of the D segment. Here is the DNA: TGTGCCAGCTCACCACCGTTCCTGTCCCAAGCCTATGGCTACACCTTC. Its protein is CASSPPFLSQAYGYTF.